A single sample is the source of the 7 T cell receptor beta chains below, sequenced in a study of OX40 agonist ivuxolimab in advanced cancers. Produced via immunoSEQ multiplex PCR; TCRdb's table is partial and in-frame only. The sample yields 65,000 to 100,000 clones, approximately 94% seen once. Source: CD4+ or CD8+ T cells sorted from blood, taken in a trial of the OX40 agonist ivuxolimab. The origin of the receptors is an adult with an advanced solid tumor such as melanoma, head and neck, liver or kidney cancer.

The chain is built from TRBV1 and TRBJ2-3; the table calls TRBD2, which could not be checked here. TRBV1 is described as a pseudogene. The CDR3 length is 17 residues. The chain's CDR3 is CTSSPVLAGGYTDTQYF. The DNA of the CDR3 is TGCACCAGCAGCCCCGTCCTAGCGGGAGGTTACACAGATACGCAGTATTTT.

The chain carries TRBV7-6 and TRBJ2-7; D may be TRBD1 or TRBD2 (5 bases each). Trimming removed 5 bases from V and 0 bases from J, with 11 bases in between. CDR1 SGHVS and CDR2 FNYEAQ come from the germline V gene. The CDR3 covers 14 residues. In DNA form, the CDR3 reads TGTGCCAGCAGCCCAGAGGGGAGCTCCTACGAGCAGTACTTC. Its protein is CASSPEGSSYEQYF.

Only a few counts were recorded for this clone. The rearrangement links TRBV7-9 to TRBJ2-7; D is perhaps TRBD2 (5 bases). The CDR3 length is 12 residues. The V end was cut by 8 bases, the J end by 5 bases, with 13 bases between. Looked up from germline, CDR1 is SEHNR and CDR2 is FQNEAQ (reference sequence). CDR3 sequence: CASGEFRDEQYF. CDR3 nucleotides: TGTGCCAGCGGGGAGTTTCGTGACGAGCAGTACTTC.

This sequence joins TRBV6-5 and TRBJ2-7; 10 bases agree with TRBD2. Looked up from germline, CDR1 is MNHEY and CDR2 is SVGAGI. V was clipped by 6 bases and J by 0 bases; unmatched bases: 5. The CDR3 is 15 amino acids. The DNA of the CDR3 is TGTGCCAGCAGCCCCGGGACTAGCGCCTCCTACGAGCAGTACTTC. It translates to CASSPGTSASYEQYF.

The CDR3 DNA reads as TGTGCCAGCTCACCGGGGACAGGGGTAAAGAACCCCTACGAGCAGTACTTC. Protein product: CASSPGTGVKNPYEQYF. The chain links TRBV18 to TRBJ2-7, with TRBD1 identical over 10 bases. Germline assignment: CDR1 KGHSH and CDR2 LQKENI. This CDR3 contains 17 residues. The V gene end was trimmed by 3 bases and the J gene end by 2 bases; junction bases not matched to a gene: 10.

V and J are TRBV19 and TRBJ2-5; possible D gene TRBD2, 6 bases. Germline V CDR1 and CDR2: LNHDA, SQIVND (reference sequence). The CDR3 sequence is 13 residues long. The germline V and J ends were trimmed by 10 bases and 2 bases, with 14 bases remaining between them. The CDR3 nucleotides are TGTGCCACCTCATCAGCGGGTCAAGAGACCCAGTACTTC. It yields the protein CATSSAGQETQYF.

The chain employs TRBV28 and TRBJ2-5; 8 bases are shared with TRBD2. The V segment lost 1 base and the J segment 3 bases; nucleotides outside the gene matches: 10. There are 17 residues in the CDR3. Germline V gene data show CDR1 as MDHEN and CDR2 as SYDVKM. CDR3 amino acids: CASSLLPGPGGEETQYF. The CDR3, as DNA: TGTGCCAGCAGTTTATTGCCGGGCCCGGGAGGGGAAGAGACCCAGTACTTC. The full variable domain, its missing parts supplied by reference TRBV28 and TRBJ2-5, is DVKVTQSSRYLVKRTGEKVFLECVQDMDHENMFWYRQDPGLGLRLIYFSYDVKMKEKGDIPEGYSVSREKKERFSLILESASTNQTSMYLCASSLLPGPGGEETQYFGPGTRLLVL.